This entry lists 24 T cell receptor beta chains sequenced from one sample in a study of CD8 T cells in Susac syndrome. The authors reverse transcribed roughly 0.45 to 1 ug RNA with random hexamers. TCRdb fed the immunoSEQ multiplex PCR reads into MiXCR, producing one record per CDR3 protein. This sample yields around 110,000 distinct CDR3 sequences, of which 94% are seen a single time; about 0.41% belongs to the top ten. The sample consisted of CD8+ T cells from PBMCs. The source of these receptors is a human donor with Susac syndrome.

The gene calls are TRBV5-8 and TRBJ2-3; D gene uncertain. Germline CDR1 and CDR2: SGHTS and YDEGEE. V was cut by 5 bases and J by 0 bases, with 7 bases left in between. This CDR3 contains 13 residues. CDR3 loop: CASRWLSTDTQYF. The CDR3 bases are TGTGCCAGCAGGTGGCTGAGCACAGATACGCAGTATTTT.

The chain employs TRBV6-6 and TRBJ1-5; no firm D call. This CDR3 region has 13 residues. The V and J ends lost 6 bases and 8 bases respectively, with 14 bases between them. In germline, CDR1 is MNHNY, CDR2 SVGAGI (reference sequence). CDR3 loop: CASSYSPDEPQHF. CDR3 DNA sequence: TGTGCCAGCAGCTACAGCCCCGATGAGCCCCAGCATTTT.

The rearrangement uses TRBV13 and TRBJ1-1, with D maybe TRBD1 (5 bases). The CDR3 totals 13 residues. The germline CDR1 and CDR2 sequences are PRHDT and FYEKMQ (reference sequence). The V end was cut by 0 bases, the J end by 11 bases, with 13 bases between. The CDR3 here is CASSLGQAGTAFF. CDR3 sequence (DNA): TGTGCCAGCAGCTTAGGCCAGGCAGGGACGGCTTTCTTT.

The chain uses TRBV27 and TRBJ1-4; 7 bases align to TRBD1. Germline values: CDR1 MNHEY, CDR2 SMNVEV (reference sequence). This CDR3 comprises 12 residues. Trimming cost V 5 bases and J 12 bases; bases outside gene matches: 6. CDR3 sequence reads: CASSRDSLELFF. The CDR3 bases are TGTGCCAGCAGTAGGGACAGCCTGGAACTGTTTTTT.

The rearrangement links TRBV2 to TRBJ1-1, with a possible D match to TRBD1 (5 bases). From germline, CDR1 is SNHLY and CDR2 FYNNEI. This CDR3 spans 13 amino acids. The V end was cut by 5 bases, the J end by 11 bases, with 18 bases between. DNA for the CDR3: TGTGCCAGCAGTACCGGACATCCCAATGGGGCTTTCTTT. Its translation: CASSTGHPNGAFF.

The CDR3 nucleotides are TGTGCCAGCAGTTTATCGATGAAGTACACAGATACGCAGTATTTT. Its protein is CASSLSMKYTDTQYF. The chain employs TRBV27 and TRBJ2-3, with no clear D. V dropped 0 bases and J dropped 2 bases, with 9 bases sitting between them. The CDR3 consists of 15 residues. Germline CDR1 and CDR2: MNHEY and SMNVEV (reference sequence).

V and J are TRBV9 and TRBJ1-1; unclear D gene. Germline-derived CDR1 and CDR2 are SGDLS and YYNGEE. The CDR3 is 12 residues long. Deletions cut 3 bases from V and 2 bases from J, with 5 bases between. The CDR3 loop reads CASSATNTEAFF. The DNA of the CDR3 is TGTGCCAGCAGCGCCACCAACACTGAAGCTTTCTTT.

The V call is TRBV7-2, the J call TRBJ2-7; 7 bases match TRBD1. Losses at the gene ends were 0 bases for V and 2 bases for J; bases not matched to a gene: 7. This CDR3 has 16 amino acids. The germline V gene has CDR1 SGHTA and CDR2 FQGNSA. The CDR3 spells CASSLALGQRTYEQYF. The DNA of the CDR3 is TGTGCCAGCAGCTTAGCGTTGGGACAGCGAACCTACGAGCAGTACTTC.

This chain links TRBV27 with TRBJ1-1; 9 nucleotides line up with TRBD1. Germline values: CDR1 MNHEY, CDR2 SMNVEV (reference sequence). V dropped 6 bases and J dropped 4; count of bases not matched to a gene: 0. The length of the CDR3 is 12 residues. CDR3 sequence (DNA): TGTGCCAGCAGGACAGGGGGCACTGAAGCTTTCTTT. This sequence encodes CASRTGGTEAFF.

The chain combines TRBV27 with TRBJ2-1, with 8 bases matching TRBD1. J was trimmed by 8 bases and V by 7 bases; bases with no gene match: 10. The CDR3 covers 14 residues. Germline V gene sequence: CDR1 MNHEY, CDR2 SMNVEV (reference sequence). CDR3 nucleotide sequence: TGTGCCAGCATGGCCCGGACAGGGCGACATGAGCAGTTCTTC. Its protein product is CASMARTGRHEQFF.

V and J are TRBV7-9 and TRBJ1-1, with TRBD1 identical over 8 bases. V was pared by 1 base and J by 3 bases, with 4 bases of the junction left unmatched. This CDR3 comprises 15 residues. Germline values: CDR1 SEHNR, CDR2 FQNEAQ (reference sequence). CDR3 amino acids: CASSLGDRGYTEAFF. CDR3 DNA sequence: TGTGCCAGCAGCTTAGGAGACAGGGGATACACTGAAGCTTTCTTT.

This clonotype has a handful of counts. The chain couples TRBV27 to TRBJ1-5; D remains ambiguous. Deletions cut 5 bases from V and 4 bases from J, with 9 bases between. The CDR3 has 13 residues. The V gene's germline CDR1 is MNHEY and CDR2 SMNVEV (reference sequence). DNA for the CDR3: TGTGCCAGCAGTCCCCCCGGGAATCAGCCCCAGCATTTT. This gives the protein CASSPPGNQPQHF.

J is TRBJ2-7 and V is TRBV11-1; 9 bases line up with TRBD1. Germline lookup yields CDR1 SGHAT and CDR2 FQDESV (reference sequence). The CDR3 is made up of 14 amino acids. V lost 7 bases and J lost 6; bases outside the gene matches: 10. The CDR3 reads CASNTWDRESEQYF. The CDR3, as DNA: TGTGCCAGCAACACCTGGGACAGGGAGTCCGAGCAGTACTTC.

The chain combines TRBV13 with TRBJ1-2, with D hard to call. Germline V gives CDR1 PRHDT, CDR2 FYEKMQ (reference sequence). The CDR3 covers 12 residues. V was trimmed by 4 bases and J by 8 bases, leaving 11 bases between them. The CDR3, as DNA: TGTGCCAGCAGCTCAGAAGGTTACGGCTACACCTTC. This codes for CASSSEGYGYTF.

This sequence joins TRBV4-3 and TRBJ2-3, with D unresolved. The CDR3 is 13 amino acids. V dropped 3 bases and J dropped 4 bases, with 8 bases sitting between them. CDR1 is LGHNA and CDR2 is YSLEER in the germline V gene. The CDR3 DNA sequence: TGCGCCAGCAGCCAGACAACACCAGATACGCAGTATTTT. Amino acids: CASSQTTPDTQYF.

J is TRBJ2-1 and V is TRBV9; D may be TRBD1 or TRBD2 (5 bases each). The CDR3 consists of 15 residues. Germline CDR1 SGDLS, CDR2 YYNGEE. Trimming pared 4 bases from V and 7 bases from J, leaving 18 bases between. CDR3 nucleotides: TGTGCCAGCAGCCTCCCAGGGAGAGGGATAAATGAGCAGTTCTTC. This codes for CASSLPGRGINEQFF.

The rearrangement uses TRBV4-1 and TRBJ1-1; TRBD1 is a possible D gene (6 bases). CDR1 MGHRA and CDR2 YSYEKL come from the germline V gene. Trimming took off 3 bases at V and 0 bases at J, with 11 bases between the two ends. This CDR3 comprises 15 residues. Written as DNA, the CDR3 is TGCGCCAGCAGCCAGGAGGGGGTAATGAACACTGAAGCTTTCTTT. This encodes CASSQEGVMNTEAFF.

The chain combines TRBV7-2 with TRBJ2-1; 11 nucleotides match TRBD2. This CDR3 region has 15 residues. CDR1 is SGHTA, CDR2 FQGNSA, per germline. The ends lost 0 bases at V and 10 bases at J; junction bases unmatched: 5. CDR3 nucleotide sequence: TGTGCCAGCAGCTTAGCTAGCGGGGGGGCCCGGGAGCAGTTCTTC. It translates to CASSLASGGAREQFF.

This rearrangement joins TRBV29-1 to TRBJ1-4; TRBD1 matches at 8 bases. V was clipped by 6 bases and J by 4 bases; unmatched bases: 4. CDR3 length: 13 residues. Germline-derived CDR1 and CDR2 are SQVTM and ANQGSEA. The CDR3 spells CSVWDRINEKLFF. The CDR3 DNA sequence: TGCAGCGTGTGGGACAGGATTAATGAAAAACTGTTTTTT. Looking up the rest from reference TRBV29-1 and TRBJ1-4 gives the full variable domain: SAVISQKPSRDICQRGTSLTIQCQVDSQVTMMFWYRQQPGQSLTLIATANQGSEATYESGFVIDKFPISRPNLTFSTLTVSNMSPEDSSIYLCSVWDRINEKLFFGSGTQLSVL.

The rearrangement joins TRBV29-1 to TRBJ1-3, with D possibly matching TRBD1 (6 bases). V lost 0 bases, J lost 5 bases, and 14 bases lay in between. Germline assignment: CDR1 SQVTM and CDR2 ANQGSEA. The CDR3 sequence is 15 residues long. For the CDR3, the DNA is TGCAGCGTTGAAGATCAAGGACAGATCCGAAACACCATATATTTT. This codes for CSVEDQGQIRNTIYF.

The gene calls are TRBV20-1 and TRBJ1-3; D remains unclear. Germline V lookup: CDR1 DFQATT, CDR2 SNEGSKA (reference sequence). The CDR3 sequence is 15 residues long. Between the trimmed V and J ends, which lost 0 bases and 2 bases, there was a span of 11 bases. The CDR3 here is CSARDRMVPGNTIYF. The CDR3, as DNA: TGCAGTGCTAGAGATCGAATGGTCCCTGGAAACACCATATATTTT.

The CDR3 spells CASSPGLAGQETQYF. In nucleotides, the CDR3 is TGTGCCAGCAGCCCCGGACTAGCGGGGCAAGAGACCCAGTACTTC. The chain couples TRBV7-3 to TRBJ2-5, with TRBD2 identical over 12 bases. The CDR3 length is 15 residues. V was pared by 5 bases and J by 2 bases, with 3 bases of the junction left unmatched. Germline loops: CDR1 SGHTA, CDR2 FQGTGA.

This chain uses TRBV9 with TRBJ2-3; 8 bases fit TRBD1. This CDR3 is 14 amino acids long. CDR1 SGDLS and CDR2 YYNGEE come from the germline V gene. The ends lost 4 bases at V and 5 bases at J; junction bases unmatched: 6. The CDR3 sequence: CASSTTTGEDTQYF. Written as DNA, the CDR3 is TGTGCCAGCAGCACTACGACAGGGGAAGATACGCAGTATTTT. The full variable domain, its missing parts supplied by reference TRBV9 and TRBJ2-3, is DSGVTQTPKHLITATGQRVTLRCSPRSGDLSVYWYQQSLDQGLQFLIQYYNGEERAKGNILERFSAQQFPDLHSELNLSSLELGDSALYFCASSTTTGEDTQYFGPGTRLTVL.

This clonotype was observed once. The rearrangement joins TRBV4-3 to TRBJ2-1; possibly TRBD2 for D (6 bases). CDR3 length: 13 residues. CDR1 LGHNA and CDR2 YSLEER come from the germline V gene. V was trimmed by 6 bases and J by 8 bases, leaving 14 bases between them. In DNA, the CDR3 is TGCGCCAGCAGTCCTACTAGCACGGATGAGCAGTTCTTC. It codes for CASSPTSTDEQFF.